The 31 T cell receptor beta chains presented below share a single source sample, sequenced in a study of blood T cell repertoires in COVID-19. Here immunoSEQ multiplex PCR was the method, and the copy in TCRdb shows in-frame clones only, minus some. The sample has under 200,000 clones, roughly nine tenths seen once. The specimen sequenced was PBMCs or T cells enriched from blood (not recorded which). These receptors were obtained from a woman aged 50 to 65 who had recovered from COVID-19.

In the case of this clone: A junction end diverges from the germline sequence, so it may reflect a read error. V usage is TRBV7-8 and J usage is TRBJ2-7; 11 bases line up with TRBD2. Germline CDR1 SGHVS, CDR2 FQNEAQ. The CDR3 runs to 15 residues. The CDR3, as DNA: TGTGCCAGCAGCTTAGAGCGGCTAGCGGGAGGCCCGACTTCCTTC. Translated: CASSLERLAGGPTSF.

This rearrangement joins TRBV7-9 to TRBJ2-3, with TRBD2 as a possible D gene (6 bases). The CDR3 runs to 14 residues. Germline CDR1 is SEHNR and CDR2 is FQNEAQ (reference sequence). Trimming pared 6 bases from V and 2 bases from J, leaving 12 bases between. CDR3 in amino acids: CASSGGGVTDTQYF. CDR3 in DNA: TGTGCCAGCAGTGGAGGCGGGGTCACAGATACGCAGTATTTT.

This sequence joins TRBV7-2 and TRBJ2-5; no firm D call. The CDR3 covers 15 residues. Germline CDR1 is SGHTA and CDR2 is FQGNSA. Trimming stripped 1 base from V and 1 base from J, with 10 bases between. CDR3 in amino acids: CASSLERHGQETQYF. The CDR3 DNA is TGTGCCAGCAGCTTAGAGAGGCACGGCCAAGAGACCCAGTACTTC.

This clone was recorded once. The V call is TRBV19, the J call TRBJ1-2; 8 bases match TRBD1. The V and J ends lost 5 bases and 0 bases, in that order; junction bases with no gene match: 8. CDR1 is LNHDA and CDR2 is SQIVND in the germline V gene (reference sequence). CDR3 length: 16 residues. Here the CDR3 DNA reads TGTGCCAGTAGTCCGGGACAGGTCCGTTCTAACTATGGCTACACCTTC. This sequence encodes CASSPGQVRSNYGYTF.

This clone has just one count. At one of its ends the junction is not consistent with the germline gene, which may arise from a read error. CDR3 in DNA: TGTGCTAGCAGCTTAGCGCGACAGAGACCGTGGGACTACGAGCAGTACTTC. Translating it yields CASSLARQRPWDYEQYF. The chain combines TRBV7-7 with TRBJ2-7; D is tentatively TRBD1 or TRBD2 (5 bases each). Germline V gene data show CDR1 as SSHAT and CDR2 as FNYEAQ (reference sequence). CDR3 length: 17 residues.

This clone has just a few counts. This sequence joins TRBV27 and TRBJ2-3; TRBD1 aligns across 10 bases. Germline V CDR1 and CDR2: MNHEY, SMNVEV (reference sequence). V lost 3 bases to trimming and J lost 6 bases; unmatched junction nucleotides: 3. The CDR3 is 14 residues long. DNA for the CDR3: TGTGCCAGCAGTTTTCGACAGGGGGCGGATACGCAGTATTTT. Translation gives CASSFRQGADTQYF.

The CDR3 nucleotides read TGTGCCTGGTCCAGGGGGCTCACTGAAGCTTTCTTT. Amino acids: CAWSRGLTEAFF. The rearrangement links TRBV5-4 to TRBJ1-1, with 8 bases that match TRBD1. CDR1 is SGHNT and CDR2 is YYREEE in the germline V gene (reference sequence). Trimming cost V 10 bases and J 4 bases; bases outside gene matches: 6. The length of the CDR3 is 12 residues.

V and J are TRBV19 and TRBJ2-7; 13 nucleotides agree with TRBD2. V shed 7 bases and J 7 bases; nucleotides not matched to a gene: 4. The CDR3 runs to 13 residues. Per germline, CDR1 LNHDA and CDR2 SQIVND (reference sequence). The CDR3, as DNA: TGTGCCAGTAACAGACTAGCGGGAGGTGAGCAGTACTTC. This translates into CASNRLAGGEQYF.

The genes are TRBV2 and TRBJ2-7, with 9 bases matching TRBD1. This CDR3 comprises 14 residues. Germline values: CDR1 SNHLY, CDR2 FYNNEI. V was pared by 7 bases and J by 3 bases, with 7 bases of the junction left unmatched. CDR3 in DNA: TGTGCCAGCAACCCCGGGACAGGGAACTACGAGCAGTACTTC. Amino acid sequence: CASNPGTGNYEQYF.

In its sample, this clone was seen once. The chain couples TRBV27 to TRBJ2-2; no reliable D call. This CDR3 comprises 15 residues. Germline V lookup: CDR1 MNHEY, CDR2 SMNVEV (reference sequence). Trimming took 3 bases from V and 4 from J, leaving 12 bases between them. The CDR3 spells CASSFVGQITGELFF. As DNA, the CDR3 is TGTGCCAGCAGTTTCGTGGGCCAGATCACCGGGGAGCTGTTTTTT.

The chain uses TRBV7-2 and TRBJ1-5, with unresolved D. The CDR3 is made up of 13 amino acids. Germline V gene sequence: CDR1 SGHTA, CDR2 FQGNSA. With 2 bases removed from V and 8 bases from J, the gap between germline ends came to 10 bases. The CDR3 sequence is CASSLSRREPQHF. In DNA form, the CDR3 reads TGTGCCAGCAGCTTATCAAGGAGGGAGCCCCAGCATTTT.

The rearrangement links TRBV7-9 to TRBJ2-5; tentatively, D is TRBD1 (6 bases). The germline V gene encodes CDR1 SEHNR and CDR2 FQNEAQ (reference sequence). Trimming left V 5 bases short and J 5 bases short, with 9 bases between. This CDR3 has 12 amino acids. CDR3 region: CASSQGWETQYF. The CDR3 DNA reads TGTGCCAGCAGCCAGGGGTGGGAGACCCAGTACTTC.

The chain links TRBV19 to TRBJ1-1, with no clear D. This CDR3 spans 12 amino acids. The V end lost 5 bases, the J end lost 4 bases, and 8 bases lay between the germline ends. Germline V gene sequence: CDR1 LNHDA, CDR2 SQIVND (reference sequence). The CDR3 nucleotides are TGTGCCAGTAGTGGCCGGGGCACTGAAGCTTTCTTT. Protein: CASSGRGTEAFF. The entire variable domain, with the rest obtained from reference TRBV19 and TRBJ1-1, is as follows: DGGITQSPKYLFRKEGQNVTLSCEQNLNHDAMYWYRQDPGQGLRLIYYSQIVNDFQKGDIAEGYSVSREKKESFPLTVTSAQKNPTAFYLCASSGRGTEAFFGQGTRLTVV.

The chain recombines TRBV18 with TRBJ2-2, with D uncertain. The length of the CDR3 is 13 residues. Between the trimmed V and J ends, which lost 0 bases and 15 bases, there was a span of 14 bases. The germline V gene has CDR1 KGHSH and CDR2 LQKENI. CDR3 sequence: CASSPPKFGLVFF. In DNA form, the CDR3 reads TGTGCCAGCTCACCACCCAAGTTCGGTTTGGTGTTTTTT. Based on the CDR3 plus reference TRBV18 and TRBJ2-2, the full variable domain is NAGVMQNPRHLVRRRGQEARLRCSPMKGHSHVYWYRQLPEEGLKFMVYLQKENIIDESGMPKERFSAEFPKEGPSILRIQQVVRGDSAAYFCASSPPKFGLVFFGEGSRLTVL.

The chain combines TRBV5-6 with TRBJ2-2; D gene ambiguous. V shed 1 base and J shed 5 bases, with 15 bases lying between them. CDR3 length equals 16 residues. Germline V gene sequence: CDR1 SGHDT, CDR2 YYEEEE. CDR3: CASSLRIISGTGELFF. The CDR3 DNA reads TGTGCCAGCAGCTTGCGGATAATATCGGGTACCGGGGAGCTGTTTTTT.

This clone showed up just once. V usage is TRBV7-9 and J usage is TRBJ2-3; D perhaps matches TRBD2 (6 bases). The V end was cut by 4 bases, the J end by 6 bases, with 20 bases between. CDR1 and CDR2 (germline): SEHNR, FQNEAQ (reference sequence). The CDR3 covers 16 residues. CDR3 residues: CASSSPGLPVRDTQYF. CDR3 in DNA: TGTGCCAGCAGCTCACCGGGACTCCCTGTCAGGGATACGCAGTATTTT.

This rearrangement joins TRBV2 to TRBJ1-6, with a weak D call TRBD1 (6 bases). V lost 6 bases and J 14 bases, leaving 20 bases between the germline ends. Germline CDR1 SNHLY, CDR2 FYNNEI. The CDR3 is 14 amino acids. The CDR3 DNA reads TGTGCCAGCAGGGACAGCAGAAGCTCTCCTGCCCTCCACTTT. Translating gives CASRDSRSSPALHF.

The chain combines TRBV30 with TRBJ2-2; D may be TRBD2 (6 bases). This CDR3 contains 14 residues. Trimming cost V 3 bases and J 4 bases, with 12 bases left between them. Germline CDR1 reads GTSNPN; CDR2 reads SVGIG (reference sequence). The CDR3 sequence is CAWRGGLITGELFF. The DNA for the CDR3 is TGTGCCTGGAGGGGGGGATTAATCACCGGGGAGCTGTTTTTT.

In DNA, the CDR3 is TGTGCCAGCAGTTTCCTAGCGGGAGGTTACACAGATACGCAGTATTTT. Translated, it gives CASSFLAGGYTDTQYF. V usage is TRBV6-2 or TRBV6-3 and J usage is TRBJ2-3, with TRBD2 identical over 11 bases. Germline V lookup: CDR1 MNHEY, CDR2 SVGEGT. V shed 4 bases, J shed 2 bases, and the junction held 5 bases outside the gene matches. This CDR3 region has 16 residues.

A few counts support this clone. This chain joins TRBV4-2 and TRBJ2-7; D remains unclear. The V end lost 1 base, the J end lost 1 base, and 11 bases lay between the germline ends. The germline V gene has CDR1 LGHNA and CDR2 YNFKEQ. The CDR3 has 15 residues. The CDR3 DNA reads TGTGCCAGCAGCCAAGTAGACGGGTTATCCTACGAGCAGTACTTC. This gives the protein CASSQVDGLSYEQYF.

V gene TRBV4-1 combines with J gene TRBJ2-5; 8 bases line up with TRBD1. Trimming at V came to 4 bases and at J to 4 bases, leaving 11 bases not matched to a gene. Germline CDR1 is MGHRA and CDR2 is YSYEKL. The CDR3 runs to 16 residues. CDR3 sequence (DNA): TGCGCCAGCAGCCCAGTGGGAGACAGGGGTGGAGAGACCCAGTACTTC. It specifies CASSPVGDRGGETQYF.

The V gene is TRBV30, the J gene TRBJ1-1; D is unresolved. V lost 5 bases and J lost 6, with 10 bases in between. Germline CDR1 reads GTSNPN; CDR2 reads SVGIG (reference sequence). The CDR3 is 11 amino acids. The CDR3 nucleotides read TGTGCCTGGCAGGAGGGCCCTGAAGCTTTCTTT. This sequence encodes CAWQEGPEAFF.

The chain employs TRBV28 and TRBJ2-1, with TRBD2 as a possible D gene (6 bases). Germline-derived CDR1 and CDR2 are MDHEN and SYDVKM. The CDR3 length is 15 residues. V was trimmed by 5 bases and J by 6 bases, leaving 17 bases between them. The CDR3 coding sequence is TGTGCCAGCAGTCTCCCCGAGCGGGTACTCAATGAGCAGTTCTTC. This codes for CASSLPERVLNEQFF.

The gene calls are TRBV5-1 and TRBJ1-1, with a tentative D call TRBD1 (5 bases). From germline, CDR1 is SGHRS and CDR2 YFSETQ. The CDR3 totals 15 residues. V lost 3 bases to trimming and J lost 0 bases, with 12 bases between them. The CDR3 sequence: CASSSSGNMNTEAFF. CDR3 DNA sequence: TGCGCCAGCAGCTCCTCAGGGAATATGAACACTGAAGCTTTCTTT.

The rearrangement joins TRBV18 to TRBJ2-7; D uncertain. CDR1 is KGHSH and CDR2 is LQKENI in the germline V gene. Deletions cut 0 bases from V and 2 bases from J, with 11 bases between. This CDR3 is 15 amino acids long. The CDR3 coding sequence is TGTGCCAGCTCACCACCGTCTGTCGCGACCTACGAGCAGTACTTC. Amino acid sequence: CASSPPSVATYEQYF.

The chain has TRBV27 and TRBJ1-5; D might be TRBD1 (6 bases). Germline CDR1 is MNHEY and CDR2 is SMNVEV (reference sequence). V was trimmed by 1 base and J by 7 bases, leaving 11 bases between them. The length of the CDR3 is 14 residues. The CDR3 DNA sequence: TGTGCCAGCAGTTTATGGGGGGGGCACCAGCCCCAGCATTTT. Residues: CASSLWGGHQPQHF.

The chain uses TRBV2 and TRBJ1-5, with D uncertain. Germline CDR1 SNHLY, CDR2 FYNNEI. The CDR3 length is 17 residues. Trimming left V 0 bases short and J 7 bases short, with 19 bases between. The CDR3 region has the DNA TGTGCCAGCAGTGAAGCGCGGGGAGGGAGCGGGTGGCAGCCCCAGCATTTT. Residues: CASSEARGGSGWQPQHF.

The gene calls are TRBV23-1 and TRBJ2-7; 12 nucleotides align to TRBD2. TRBV23-1 is marked as an open reading frame, function uncertain. V shed 6 bases and J 6 bases; nucleotides not matched to a gene: 6. This CDR3 spans 14 amino acids. The CDR3: CASSLAGGSPEQYF. DNA for the CDR3: TGCGCCAGCAGCCTAGCGGGAGGGTCTCCCGAGCAGTACTTC.

The chain has TRBV6-5 and TRBJ2-7, with 9 bases identical to TRBD1. Germline V lookup: CDR1 MNHEY, CDR2 SVGAGI. The CDR3 spans 15 residues. J gave up 0 bases and V 6 bases, and 6 bases lay outside the gene matches. CDR3 loop: CASRTGQGISYEQYF. The CDR3 DNA follows: TGTGCCAGCAGGACCGGACAGGGGATCTCCTACGAGCAGTACTTC.

This chain joins TRBV5-1 and TRBJ1-2; D is unclear. Trimming removed 1 base from V and 8 bases from J, with 24 bases in between. CDR1 is SGHRS, CDR2 YFSETQ, per germline. CDR3 length: 17 residues. The CDR3 sequence is CASSLSGGPSGSYGYTF. As DNA, the CDR3 is TGCGCCAGCAGCTTGTCGGGCGGGCCTAGCGGAAGTTACGGCTACACCTTC.

The chain uses TRBV10-3 and TRBJ2-1; D remains unclear. The CDR3 length is 16 residues. The V and J ends lost 6 bases and 1 base respectively, with 16 bases between them. Germline CDR1 is ENHRY and CDR2 is SYGVKD. The CDR3 DNA reads as TGTGCCATCAGCGAAGACGTGGCCGGGTCCTACAATGAGCAGTTCTTC. It codes for CAISEDVAGSYNEQFF.